Reported below is one TCR beta chain. Its antigen is unknown. Trimming took 3 bases from V and 5 from J; bases not matched to a gene: 4. CDR3 size: 14 residues. CDR1 is SGDLS and CDR2 is YYNGEE in the germline V gene. Both 60 Vbeta primers and 13 Jbeta primers went into the PCR. Assay used: immunoSEQ multiplex PCR; TCRdb lists only in-frame clones, some missing. The profile shows fewer than 200,000 clones, around four fifths of them singletons. This sample stems from a study of cytomegalovirus exposure and HLA in healthy donors. Study-wide results and caveats: Based on reports, TCR beta sequences accurately predicted HLA-A and HLA-B alleles for most subjects. Across HLA loci, a later analysis found differing TCR association rates, with DRB1 most and HLA-C fewest. Follow-up analysis seemed to connect common viral pathogens with several of the most significant clusters identified.

Sequenced sample: PBMCs. The chain couples TRBV9 to TRBJ2-5, with 10 bases aligning to TRBD2. This TCR came from a man aged 40-49 years in good health and CMV-seropositive. The CDR3 DNA reads TGTGCCAGCAGCGAGGGACTAGCGACGGAGACCCAGTACTTC. Its protein product is CASSEGLATETQYF.